Shown below are 7 T cell receptor beta chains from a single sample sequenced in a study of T cell responses to AZD1222 COVID-19 vaccine. The protocol was immunoSEQ multiplex PCR, while the TCRdb copy is restricted to in-frame clones and leaves out a portion. The sample holds about 120,000 clones, about 90% seen once. Material: peripheral blood, obtained on day 0 of MenACWY control vaccination. These receptors all come from an adult in good health.

V and J are TRBV7-2 and TRBJ2-5; D might be TRBD2 (6 bases). Trimming removed 5 bases from V and 4 bases from J, with 17 bases in between. The CDR3 runs to 15 residues. Germline loops: CDR1 SGHTA, CDR2 FQGNSA. Here the CDR3 reads CASSASGPGGETQYF. DNA for the CDR3: TGTGCCAGCAGCGCCAGCGGGCCCGGGGGAGAGACCCAGTACTTC.

V and J are TRBV7-4 and TRBJ2-1; 7 bases are a match to TRBD1. CDR3 length equals 15 residues. Germline V CDR1 and CDR2: SGHVT, SQSDAQ. V was pared by 1 base and J by 2 bases, with 2 bases of the junction left unmatched. CDR3: CASSLGQGAYNEQFF. In DNA, the CDR3 is TGTGCCAGCAGCTTAGGACAGGGTGCCTACAATGAGCAGTTCTTC.

The chain joins TRBV27 to TRBJ2-4; D is perhaps TRBD2 (5 bases). The CDR3 contains 14 residues. The germline CDR1 and CDR2 sequences are MNHEY and SMNVEV (reference sequence). Trimming stripped 5 bases from V and 8 bases from J, with 16 bases between. The CDR3 nucleotides are TGTGCCAGCAGTGTAGGACGGGGAACTTACATTCAGTACTTC. Its translation: CASSVGRGTYIQYF.

The V and J genes are TRBV5-6 and TRBJ1-2, with TRBD1 matching 7 bases. The CDR3 length is 15 residues. Germline CDR1 reads SGHDT; CDR2 reads YYEEEE. The ends lost 4 bases at V and 4 bases at J; junction bases unmatched: 10. CDR3 DNA sequence: TGTGCCAGCAGCATGGAGGGACAGCCTTTCTATGGCTACACCTTC. This codes for CASSMEGQPFYGYTF.

J is TRBJ2-1 and V is TRBV6-6; a weak D match, TRBD2 (5 bases). Trimming took 2 bases from V and 2 from J, leaving 10 bases between them. This CDR3 is 15 amino acids long. Looked up from germline, CDR1 is MNHNY and CDR2 is SVGAGI (reference sequence). The CDR3, as DNA: TGTGCCAGCAGTTACCTCCCGGAGGCCTACAATGAGCAGTTCTTC. Amino acid sequence: CASSYLPEAYNEQFF.

The chain recombines TRBV28 with TRBJ1-5, with TRBD1 matching over 7 bases. Germline loops: CDR1 MDHEN, CDR2 SYDVKM. The CDR3 length is 15 residues. V gave up 5 bases and J gave up 0 bases; unmatched junction bases: 4. CDR3 residues: CASSVNRGSNQPQHF. CDR3 nucleotides: TGTGCCAGCAGTGTGAACAGGGGTAGCAATCAGCCCCAGCATTTT.

This sequence joins TRBV5-1 and TRBJ2-2; possible D gene TRBD1, 5 bases. CDR1 and CDR2 (germline): SGHRS, YFSETQ. The CDR3 sequence is 16 residues long. V shed 2 bases and J shed 3 bases, with 14 bases lying between them. For the CDR3, the DNA is TGCGCCAGCAGCTTCCCGGCATTAGGGGACACCGGGGAGCTGTTTTTT. Its translation is CASSFPALGDTGELFF. Based on the CDR3 plus reference TRBV5-1 and TRBJ2-2, the full variable domain is KAGVTQTPRYLIKTRGQQVTLSCSPISGHRSVSWYQQTPGQGLQFLFEYFSETQRNKGNFPGRFSGRQFSNSRSEMNVSTLELGDSALYLCASSFPALGDTGELFFGEGSRLTVL.